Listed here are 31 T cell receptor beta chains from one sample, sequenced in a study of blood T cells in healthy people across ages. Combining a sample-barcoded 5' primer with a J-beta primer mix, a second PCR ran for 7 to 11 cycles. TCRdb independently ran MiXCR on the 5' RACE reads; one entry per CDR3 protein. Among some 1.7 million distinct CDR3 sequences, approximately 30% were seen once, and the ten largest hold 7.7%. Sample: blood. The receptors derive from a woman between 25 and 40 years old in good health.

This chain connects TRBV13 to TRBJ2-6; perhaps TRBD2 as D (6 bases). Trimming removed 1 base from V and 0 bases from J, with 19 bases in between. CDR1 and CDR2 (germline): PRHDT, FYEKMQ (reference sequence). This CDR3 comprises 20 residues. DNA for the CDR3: TGTGCCAGCAGCTTAGTGCTAGCCCCCGGAGGGAGCTCTGGGGCCAACGTCCTGACTTTC. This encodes CASSLVLAPGGSSGANVLTF.

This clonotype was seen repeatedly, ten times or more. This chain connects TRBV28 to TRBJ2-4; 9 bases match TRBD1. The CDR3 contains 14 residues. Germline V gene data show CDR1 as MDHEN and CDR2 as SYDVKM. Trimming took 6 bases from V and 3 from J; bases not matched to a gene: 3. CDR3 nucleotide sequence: TGTGCCAGCAGGACAGGGGGGATCAAAAACATTCAGTACTTC. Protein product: CASRTGGIKNIQYF.

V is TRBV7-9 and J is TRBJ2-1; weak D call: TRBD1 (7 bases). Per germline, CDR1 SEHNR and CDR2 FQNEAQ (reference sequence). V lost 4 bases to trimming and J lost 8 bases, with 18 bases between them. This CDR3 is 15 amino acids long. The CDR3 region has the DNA TGTGCCAGCAGCTCGCGGGACAGTTACAATGATGAGCAGTTCTTC. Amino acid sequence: CASSSRDSYNDEQFF.

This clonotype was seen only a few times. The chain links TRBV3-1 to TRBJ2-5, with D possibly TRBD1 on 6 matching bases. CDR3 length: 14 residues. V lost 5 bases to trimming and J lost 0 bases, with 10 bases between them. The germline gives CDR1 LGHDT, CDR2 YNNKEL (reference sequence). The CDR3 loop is CASSYHRDQETQYF. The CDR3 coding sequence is TGTGCCAGCAGCTATCACAGGGACCAAGAGACCCAGTACTTC.

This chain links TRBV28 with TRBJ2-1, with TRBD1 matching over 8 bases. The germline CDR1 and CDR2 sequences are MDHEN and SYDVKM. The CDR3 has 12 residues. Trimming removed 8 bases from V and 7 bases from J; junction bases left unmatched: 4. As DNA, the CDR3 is TGTGCCAGCTTACAGGGGGATAATGAGCAGTTCTTC. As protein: CASLQGDNEQFF.

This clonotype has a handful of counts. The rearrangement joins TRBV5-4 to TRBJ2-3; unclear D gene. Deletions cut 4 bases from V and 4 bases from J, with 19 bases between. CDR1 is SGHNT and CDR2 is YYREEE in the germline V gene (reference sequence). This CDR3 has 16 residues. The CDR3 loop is CASSPDPTRRADTQYF. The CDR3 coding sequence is TGTGCCAGCAGCCCCGACCCAACAAGAAGAGCAGATACGCAGTATTTT.

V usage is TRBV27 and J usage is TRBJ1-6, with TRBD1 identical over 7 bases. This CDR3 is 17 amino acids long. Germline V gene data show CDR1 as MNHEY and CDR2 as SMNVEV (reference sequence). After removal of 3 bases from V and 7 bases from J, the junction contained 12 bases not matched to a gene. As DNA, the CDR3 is TGTGCCAGCAGTTTTAGCTCGGGACAGCGATTAAATTCACCCCTCCACTTT. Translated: CASSFSSGQRLNSPLHF.

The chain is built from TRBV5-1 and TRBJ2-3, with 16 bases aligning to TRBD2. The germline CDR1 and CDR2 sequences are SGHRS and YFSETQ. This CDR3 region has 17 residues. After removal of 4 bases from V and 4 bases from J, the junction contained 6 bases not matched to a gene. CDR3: CASSAGTSGGAADTQYF. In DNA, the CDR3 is TGCGCCAGCAGCGCCGGGACTAGCGGGGGGGCAGCAGATACGCAGTATTTT.

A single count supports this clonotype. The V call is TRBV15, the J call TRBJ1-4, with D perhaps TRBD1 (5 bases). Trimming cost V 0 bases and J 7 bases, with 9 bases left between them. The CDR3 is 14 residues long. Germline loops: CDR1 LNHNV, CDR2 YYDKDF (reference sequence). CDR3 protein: CATSRDSGGEKLFF. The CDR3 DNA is TGTGCCACCAGCAGAGATTCCGGGGGTGAAAAACTGTTTTTT.

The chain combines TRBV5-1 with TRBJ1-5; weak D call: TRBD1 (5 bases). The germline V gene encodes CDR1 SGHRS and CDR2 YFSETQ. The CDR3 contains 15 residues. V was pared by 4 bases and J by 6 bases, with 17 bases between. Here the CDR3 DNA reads TGCGCCAGCAGCCCGACAAGTGGGGCGGCTCAGCCCCAGCATTTT. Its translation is CASSPTSGAAQPQHF. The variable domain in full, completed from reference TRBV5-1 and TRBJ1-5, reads KAGVTQTPRYLIKTRGQQVTLSCSPISGHRSVSWYQQTPGQGLQFLFEYFSETQRNKGNFPGRFSGRQFSNSRSEMNVSTLELGDSALYLCASSPTSGAAQPQHFGDGTRLSIL.

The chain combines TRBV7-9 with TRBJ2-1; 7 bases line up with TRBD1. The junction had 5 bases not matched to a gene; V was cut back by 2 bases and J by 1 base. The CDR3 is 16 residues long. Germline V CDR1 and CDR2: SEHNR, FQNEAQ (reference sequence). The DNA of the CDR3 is TGTGCCAGCAGCTTAATCGGCAGGGGGTCCTACAATGAGCAGTTCTTC. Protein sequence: CASSLIGRGSYNEQFF.

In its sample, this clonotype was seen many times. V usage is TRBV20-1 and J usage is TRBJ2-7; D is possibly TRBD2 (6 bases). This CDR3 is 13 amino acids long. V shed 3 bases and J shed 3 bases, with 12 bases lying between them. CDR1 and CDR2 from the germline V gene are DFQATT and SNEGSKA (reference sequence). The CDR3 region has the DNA TGCAGTGCTAGTCGGCAGGGAGGCTACGAGCAGTACTTC. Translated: CSASRQGGYEQYF.

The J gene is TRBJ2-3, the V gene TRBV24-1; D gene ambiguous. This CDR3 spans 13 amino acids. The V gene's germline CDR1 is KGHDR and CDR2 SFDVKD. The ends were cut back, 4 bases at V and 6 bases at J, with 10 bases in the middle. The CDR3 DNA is TGTGCCACCAGTGACTCCCCCCGGGATACGCAGTATTTT. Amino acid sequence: CATSDSPRDTQYF.

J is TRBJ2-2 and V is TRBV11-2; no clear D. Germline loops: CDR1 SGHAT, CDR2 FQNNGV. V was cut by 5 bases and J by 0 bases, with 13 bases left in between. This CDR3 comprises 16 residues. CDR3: CASSPRRPTNTGELFF. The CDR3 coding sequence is TGTGCCAGCAGCCCAAGGCGGCCGACGAACACCGGGGAGCTGTTTTTT.

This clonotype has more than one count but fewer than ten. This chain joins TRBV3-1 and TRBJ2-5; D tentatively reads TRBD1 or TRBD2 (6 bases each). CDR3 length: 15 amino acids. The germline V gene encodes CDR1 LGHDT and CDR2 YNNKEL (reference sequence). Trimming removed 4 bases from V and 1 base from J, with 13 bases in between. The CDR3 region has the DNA TGTGCCAGCAGCCCAGGGGTTAGCGGCCAAGAGACCCAGTACTTC. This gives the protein CASSPGVSGQETQYF.

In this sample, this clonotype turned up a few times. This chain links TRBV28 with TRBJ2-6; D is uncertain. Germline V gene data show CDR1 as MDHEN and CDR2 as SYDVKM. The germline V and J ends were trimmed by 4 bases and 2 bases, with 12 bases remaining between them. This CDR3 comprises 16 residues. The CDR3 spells CASSSQDLPGANVLTF. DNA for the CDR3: TGTGCCAGCAGTTCGCAGGATCTCCCTGGGGCCAACGTCCTGACTTTC.

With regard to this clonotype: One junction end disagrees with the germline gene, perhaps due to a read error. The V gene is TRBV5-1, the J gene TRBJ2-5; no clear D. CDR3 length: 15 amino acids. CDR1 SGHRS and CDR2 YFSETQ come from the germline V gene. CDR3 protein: CASSTFNSHQEAQYF. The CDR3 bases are TGCGCCAGCAGTACCTTCAATTCCCACCAAGAGGCCCAGTACTTC.

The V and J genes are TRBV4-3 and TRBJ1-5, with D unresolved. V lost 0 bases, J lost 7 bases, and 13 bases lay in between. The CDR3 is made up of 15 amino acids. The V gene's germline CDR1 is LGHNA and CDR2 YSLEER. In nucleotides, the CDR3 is TGCGCCAGCAGCCAAGAGAAGGTATCGGGCCAGCCCCAGCATTTT. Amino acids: CASSQEKVSGQPQHF.

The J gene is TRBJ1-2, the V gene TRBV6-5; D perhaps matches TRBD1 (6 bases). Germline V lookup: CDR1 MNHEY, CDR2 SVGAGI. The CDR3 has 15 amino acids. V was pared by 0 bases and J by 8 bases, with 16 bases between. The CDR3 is CASSYSNRAGDGYTF. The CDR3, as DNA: TGTGCCAGCAGTTACTCTAACAGGGCGGGGGACGGCTACACCTTC.

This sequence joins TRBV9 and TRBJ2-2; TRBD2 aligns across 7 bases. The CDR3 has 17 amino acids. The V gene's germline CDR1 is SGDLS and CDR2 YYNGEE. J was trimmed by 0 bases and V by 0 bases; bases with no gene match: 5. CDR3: CASSVGIAGANTGELFF. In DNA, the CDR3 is TGTGCCAGCAGCGTAGGTATTGCGGGGGCGAACACCGGGGAGCTGTTTTTT.

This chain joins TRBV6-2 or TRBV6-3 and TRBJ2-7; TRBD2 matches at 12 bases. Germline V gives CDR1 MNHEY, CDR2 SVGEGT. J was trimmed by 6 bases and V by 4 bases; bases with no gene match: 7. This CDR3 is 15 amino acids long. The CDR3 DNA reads TGTGCCAGCAGTTTCCCTAGCGGGGGGGCCTTCGAGCAGTACTTC. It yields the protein CASSFPSGGAFEQYF.

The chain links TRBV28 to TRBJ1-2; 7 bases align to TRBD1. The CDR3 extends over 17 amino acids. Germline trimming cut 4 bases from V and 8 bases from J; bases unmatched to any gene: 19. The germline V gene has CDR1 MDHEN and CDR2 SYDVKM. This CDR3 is CASSSHSTGSRHGGYTF. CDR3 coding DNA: TGTGCCAGCAGTTCCCACTCGACAGGGTCGAGGCATGGGGGCTACACCTTC.

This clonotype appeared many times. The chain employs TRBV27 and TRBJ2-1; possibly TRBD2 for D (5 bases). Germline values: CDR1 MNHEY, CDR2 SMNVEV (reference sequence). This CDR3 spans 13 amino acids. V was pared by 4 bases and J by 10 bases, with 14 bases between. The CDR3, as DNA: TGTGCCAGCAGTTCCGCGGGCTTGGCAGAGCAGTTCTTC. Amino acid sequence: CASSSAGLAEQFF.

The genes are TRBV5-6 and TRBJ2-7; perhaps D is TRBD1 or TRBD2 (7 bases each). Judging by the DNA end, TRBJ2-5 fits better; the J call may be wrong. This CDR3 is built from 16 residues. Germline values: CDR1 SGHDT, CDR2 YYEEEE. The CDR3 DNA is TGTGCCAGCAGCTTTTCCGTTCACAGGGGAGGGGAGACCCAGTACTTC. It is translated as CASSFSVHRGGETQYF.

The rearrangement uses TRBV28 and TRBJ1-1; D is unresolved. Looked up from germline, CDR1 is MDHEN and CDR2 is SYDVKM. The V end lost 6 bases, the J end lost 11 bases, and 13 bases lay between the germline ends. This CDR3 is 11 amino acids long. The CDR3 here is CASSPKYGAFF. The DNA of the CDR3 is TGTGCCAGCAGCCCCAAGTACGGGGCTTTCTTT.

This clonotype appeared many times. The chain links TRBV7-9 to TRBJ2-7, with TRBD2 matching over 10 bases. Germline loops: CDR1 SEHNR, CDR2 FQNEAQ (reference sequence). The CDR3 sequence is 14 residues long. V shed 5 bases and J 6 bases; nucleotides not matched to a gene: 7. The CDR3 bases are TGTGCCAGCAGCCACAGCGGGGGGGCGGCCGAGCAGTACTTC. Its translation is CASSHSGGAAEQYF.

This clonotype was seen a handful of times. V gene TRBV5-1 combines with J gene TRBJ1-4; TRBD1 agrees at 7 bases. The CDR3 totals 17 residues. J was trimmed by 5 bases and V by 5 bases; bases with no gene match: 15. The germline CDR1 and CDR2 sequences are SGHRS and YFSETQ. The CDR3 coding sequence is TGCGCCAGCAGACGCGTGCCCGGGACAGAAGAGAATGAAAAACTGTTTTTT. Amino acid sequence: CASRRVPGTEENEKLFF.

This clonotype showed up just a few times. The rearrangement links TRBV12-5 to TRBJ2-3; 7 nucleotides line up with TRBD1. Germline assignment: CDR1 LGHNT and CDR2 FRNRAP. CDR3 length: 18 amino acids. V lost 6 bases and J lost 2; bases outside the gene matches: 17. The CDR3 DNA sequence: TGTGCTAGTGGCTCAACCCGGACCGGGACAGAAAACACAGATACGCAGTATTTT. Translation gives CASGSTRTGTENTDTQYF.

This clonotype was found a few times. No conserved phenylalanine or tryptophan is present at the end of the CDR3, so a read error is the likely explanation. CDR3 DNA sequence: TGCAGTGCTAGACCGGCAAGCGGGCATCAGAGCTCCTACAATGAGCAGTTCCTC. It codes for CSARPASGHQSSYNEQFL. The chain has TRBV20-1 and TRBJ2-1; TRBD2 is a possible D gene (6 bases). The V and J ends lost 2 bases and 0 bases respectively, with 20 bases between them. The CDR3 contains 18 residues. From germline, CDR1 is DFQATT and CDR2 SNEGSKA (reference sequence).

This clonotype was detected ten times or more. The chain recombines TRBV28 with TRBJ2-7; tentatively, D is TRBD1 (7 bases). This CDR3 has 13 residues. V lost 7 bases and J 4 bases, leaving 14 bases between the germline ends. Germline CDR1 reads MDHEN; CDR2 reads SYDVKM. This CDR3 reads CASTAGQLYEQYF. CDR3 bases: TGTGCCAGCACCGCGGGACAGCTTTACGAGCAGTACTTC.

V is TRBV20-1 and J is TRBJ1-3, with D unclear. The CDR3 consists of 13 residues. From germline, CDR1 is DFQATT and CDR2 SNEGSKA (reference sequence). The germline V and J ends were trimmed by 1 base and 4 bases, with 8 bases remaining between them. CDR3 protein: CSARVVGGNTIYF. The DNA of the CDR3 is TGCAGTGCTAGAGTTGTGGGGGGAAACACCATATATTTT.